The table lists the clone carrying this T cell receptor beta chain with many counts. The target antigen is unknown. For TCR beta, libraries came from iRepertoire HTBI primers and Arm-PCR of CDR3 regions. TCRdb re-called the multiplex PCR reads through MiXCR, storing one row per CDR3 protein. The table has hundreds of thousands of distinct CDR3 sequences, around 15% seen once. This record belongs to a study of regulatory T cells in long-lasting Graves disease. The time point is: newly diagnosed GD, antithyroid drugs for less than 3 months. After RNA was extracted from PBMCs, the TCR library was made from it. Study results and caveats: The TCR repertoire of persistent Graves' patients was less diverse than that of newly diagnosed ones.

This CDR3 has 15 residues. Looked up from germline, CDR1 is MDHEN and CDR2 is SYDVKM. The V and J ends lost 5 bases and 2 bases respectively, with 16 bases between them. These data also featured in a second study, about T cells in Graves' hyperthyroidism and ophthalmopathy.

This TCR was recovered from a woman in her twenties or thirties with Graves disease. This chain uses TRBV28 with TRBJ2-7; D unclear. The input for sequencing was peripheral blood mononuclear cells (PBMCs), taken at new diagnosis, from a patient treated with antithyroid drugs. The DNA of the CDR3 is TGTGCCAGCAGTCCCCCCCTCGGCCAGCCCTACGAGCAGTACTTC. It encodes CASSPPLGQPYEQYF.